A selection of T cell receptor beta chains follows, all from one sample in a study of blood T cell repertoires in COVID-19. TCRdb keeps only in-frame clones here, not all; method: immunoSEQ multiplex PCR. The sample gives roughly 97,000 clones, around 83% of which show up once; more than 3% is in the top ten. Sequenced: peripheral blood. These receptor sequences come from an elderly woman with active or convalescent COVID-19. Each CDR3 is given with its conserved first and last residue. Each record gives: V gene, J gene, clone size, D gene, CDR3 DNA, CDR3 protein. A D gene is named only where the DNA matches it firmly. Clone size, where shown, is once, few, many, or a class for clones that have expanded.

V gene: TRBV28; J gene: TRBJ1-5; clone size: -; D gene: -; CDR3 DNA: TGTGCCAGCAGCAGTATACTTTTAAACAGGGATAGCAATCAGCCCCAGCATTTT; CDR3 protein: CASSSILLNRDSNQPQHF
V gene: TRBV6-6; J gene: TRBJ2-3; clone size: -; D gene: TRBD1; CDR3 DNA: TGTGCCAGCAGTTACCCCAGGGGGCAGGGAGATACGCAGTATTTT; CDR3 protein: CASSYPRGQGDTQYF
V gene: TRBV6-5; J gene: TRBJ1-2; clone size: once; D gene: TRBD1; CDR3 DNA: TGTGCCAGCAGGACAGGGGGCGCGATACGTGGCTACACCTTC; CDR3 protein: CASRTGGAIRGYTF
V gene: TRBV18; J gene: TRBJ2-5; clone size: -; D gene: TRBD2; CDR3 DNA: TGTGCCAGCTCACCAGCGGGGGGGCAAGAGACCCAGTACTTC; CDR3 protein: CASSPAGGQETQYF
V gene: TRBV4-2; J gene: TRBJ2-2; clone size: -; D gene: -; CDR3 DNA: TGTGCCAGCAGCCAAGATCCGGGTTCCGGGGAGCTGTTTTTT; CDR3 protein: CASSQDPGSGELFF
V gene: TRBV5-4; J gene: TRBJ1-6; clone size: -; D gene: -; CDR3 DNA: TGTGCCAGCAGCTTGCGATTTTCCGGGTCAAATTCACCCCTCCACTTT; CDR3 protein: CASSLRFSGSNSPLHF
V gene: TRBV5-6; J gene: TRBJ2-1; clone size: few; D gene: TRBD2; CDR3 DNA: TGTGCCAGCAGCTTGCCCCCGGGACTAGCGGCGAGCTCCTACAATGAGCAGTTCTTC; CDR3 protein: CASSLPPGLAASSYNEQFF
V gene: TRBV28; J gene: TRBJ2-7; clone size: -; D gene: -; CDR3 DNA: TGTGCCAGCAGTTTATTGACAGCCGGAGGGGAAGAGCAGTACTTC; CDR3 protein: CASSLLTAGGEEQYF
V gene: TRBV5-5; J gene: TRBJ2-7; clone size: once; D gene: -; CDR3 DNA: TGTGCCAGCAGCGAGAGCCAGAGGCACGAGCAGTACTTC; CDR3 protein: CASSESQRHEQYF
V gene: TRBV7-2; J gene: TRBJ1-3; clone size: -; D gene: -; CDR3 DNA: TGTGCCAGCAGCTTCCGACAGAGCTCTGGAAACACCATATATTTT; CDR3 protein: CASSFRQSSGNTIYF
V gene: TRBV12-3/TRBV12-4; J gene: TRBJ2-3; clone size: -; D gene: -; CDR3 DNA: TGTGCCAGCAGTTACATCACAGATACGCAGTATTTT; CDR3 protein: CASSYITDTQYF
V gene: TRBV12-3/TRBV12-4; J gene: TRBJ1-1; clone size: -; D gene: -; CDR3 DNA: TGTGCCAGCAGTTTTGCGGGGGCTTTTGAAGCTTTCTTT; CDR3 protein: CASSFAGAFEAFF
V gene: TRBV12-3/TRBV12-4; J gene: TRBJ2-5; clone size: medium-sized; D gene: -; CDR3 DNA: TGTGCCAGCACATCCTCCGACTCCCAGTACTTC; CDR3 protein: CASTSSDSQYF
V gene: TRBV4-1; J gene: TRBJ1-5; clone size: -; D gene: -; CDR3 DNA: TGCGCCAGCAGCCAAGATTGGGGGGGCTGGGTCCAGCATTTT; CDR3 protein: CASSQDWGGWVQHF
V gene: TRBV5-1; J gene: TRBJ1-2; clone size: -; D gene: TRBD1; CDR3 DNA: TGCGCCAGCAGCTTTATATACAGGACAGATCCTTGGACAGGGACGAACTATGGCTACACCTTC; CDR3 protein: CASSFIYRTDPWTGTNYGYTF
V gene: TRBV7-2; J gene: TRBJ1-1; clone size: -; D gene: -; CDR3 DNA: TGTGCCAGCAGCTACACAATGGACATCTGGAACACTGAAGCTTTCTTT; CDR3 protein: CASSYTMDIWNTEAFF
V gene: TRBV19; J gene: TRBJ1-2; clone size: -; D gene: -; CDR3 DNA: TGTGCCAGTAGTAACGTAGACTATGGCTACACCTTC; CDR3 protein: CASSNVDYGYTF
V gene: TRBV11-2; J gene: TRBJ1-2; clone size: -; D gene: -; CDR3 DNA: TGTGCCAGCAGTTCAAGGGGGTGGGGATATGGCTACACCTTC; CDR3 protein: CASSSRGWGYGYTF
V gene: TRBV5-8; J gene: TRBJ1-3; clone size: once; D gene: -; CDR3 DNA: TGTGCCAGCAGCTTGGCGAGATACTCTGGAAACACCATATATTTT; CDR3 protein: CASSLARYSGNTIYF
V gene: TRBV28; J gene: TRBJ1-1; clone size: -; D gene: -; CDR3 DNA: TGTGCCAGCAGTTTACCCCCCTCTTTGTACACTGAAGCTTTCTTT; CDR3 protein: CASSLPPSLYTEAFF
V gene: TRBV29-1; J gene: TRBJ2-1; clone size: -; D gene: -; CDR3 DNA: TGCAGCGCCTCCAGGGCCTATGAGCAGTTCTTC; CDR3 protein: CSASRAYEQFF
V gene: TRBV7-2; J gene: TRBJ2-7; clone size: once; D gene: TRBD2; CDR3 DNA: TGTGCCAGCAGCTCCTCCCTAGCGGGGACCTACGAGCAGTACTTC; CDR3 protein: CASSSSLAGTYEQYF
V gene: TRBV6-5; J gene: TRBJ2-7; clone size: -; D gene: TRBD1; CDR3 DNA: TGTGCCAGCAGTTACTCGATAAGGACAGGGAATTACGAGCAGTACTTC; CDR3 protein: CASSYSIRTGNYEQYF
V gene: TRBV6-5; J gene: TRBJ2-7; clone size: many; D gene: TRBD2; CDR3 DNA: TGTGCCAGCAGGGGACTAGCGACCTACGAGCAGTACTTC; CDR3 protein: CASRGLATYEQYF
V gene: TRBV11-3; J gene: TRBJ1-1; clone size: -; D gene: TRBD1; CDR3 DNA: TGTGCCAGCAGCCCGGGACAGGGGTTCACTGAAGCTTTCTTT; CDR3 protein: CASSPGQGFTEAFF
V gene: TRBV6-6; J gene: TRBJ1-5; clone size: -; D gene: TRBD1; CDR3 DNA: TGTGCCAGCAGTTACTTGGGGACAGGGGTTCAGCCCCAGCATTTT; CDR3 protein: CASSYLGTGVQPQHF
V gene: TRBV5-8; J gene: TRBJ1-6; clone size: -; D gene: TRBD1; CDR3 DNA: TGTGCCAGCATCTTCATCACAGGGACAGGGCAAAATTCACCCCTCCACTTT; CDR3 protein: CASIFITGTGQNSPLHF
V gene: TRBV28; J gene: TRBJ1-1; clone size: -; D gene: -; CDR3 DNA: TGTGCCAGCAGTCAACCACTAGGGGGTCGAACTGAAGCTTTCTTT; CDR3 protein: CASSQPLGGRTEAFF
V gene: TRBV5-6; J gene: TRBJ1-5; clone size: -; D gene: -; CDR3 DNA: TGTGCCAGCAGCTTGGGACTCCTTAATCAGCCCCAGCATTTT; CDR3 protein: CASSLGLLNQPQHF
V gene: TRBV10-3; J gene: TRBJ2-5; clone size: -; D gene: -; CDR3 DNA: TGTGCCATCAGAGGCGGAGGGGGCGAGACCCAGTACTTC; CDR3 protein: CAIRGGGGETQYF
V gene: TRBV2; J gene: TRBJ2-3; clone size: once; D gene: TRBD2; CDR3 DNA: TGTGCCAGCAGTCCCGGGACTAGCGGGGGGGCCTCAAGCACAGATACGCAGTATTTT; CDR3 protein: CASSPGTSGGASSTDTQYF
V gene: TRBV5-4; J gene: TRBJ2-1; clone size: once; D gene: TRBD2; CDR3 DNA: TGTGCCAGCAGCTTGATAGCGGGAGCGGGTAATGAGCAGTTCTTC; CDR3 protein: CASSLIAGAGNEQFF
V gene: TRBV27; J gene: TRBJ1-1; clone size: -; D gene: TRBD1; CDR3 DNA: TGTGCCAGCAGTTTACAGGGGGTGAACACTGAAGCTTTCTTT; CDR3 protein: CASSLQGVNTEAFF
V gene: TRBV14; J gene: TRBJ2-1; clone size: -; D gene: TRBD2; CDR3 DNA: TGTGCCAGCAGCCACGGAGGAAAGCGGGGGCCGTACAATGAGCAGTTCTTC; CDR3 protein: CASSHGGKRGPYNEQFF
V gene: TRBV27; J gene: TRBJ1-1; clone size: few; D gene: TRBD1; CDR3 DNA: TGTGCCAGCAGTTTTGACAGGGGGGGCACTGAAGCTTTCTTT; CDR3 protein: CASSFDRGGTEAFF
V gene: TRBV7-2; J gene: TRBJ2-7; clone size: -; D gene: TRBD2; CDR3 DNA: TGTGCCAGCAGCTTCTCCTCTTATCTAGCGGGAGGGGAGTACGAGCAGTACTTC; CDR3 protein: CASSFSSYLAGGEYEQYF
V gene: TRBV24-1; J gene: TRBJ2-4; clone size: -; D gene: -; CDR3 DNA: TGTGCCACCAGTGATCCGGGGTCTGCCAAAAACATTCAGTACTTC; CDR3 protein: CATSDPGSAKNIQYF
V gene: TRBV7-9; J gene: TRBJ1-2; clone size: many; D gene: -; CDR3 DNA: TGTGCCAGCAGCTTAGCGCGGCAGCCCAACTATGGCTACACCTTC; CDR3 protein: CASSLARQPNYGYTF
V gene: TRBV29-1; J gene: TRBJ2-3; clone size: -; D gene: TRBD2; CDR3 DNA: TGCAGCGAAGCTAGCGGTCCAGATACGCAGTATTTT; CDR3 protein: CSEASGPDTQYF
V gene: TRBV30; J gene: TRBJ2-7; clone size: -; D gene: TRBD2; CDR3 DNA: TGTGCCTGGAGTGTAGCGGGAGGGTACGAGCAGTACTTC; CDR3 protein: CAWSVAGGYEQYF
V gene: TRBV20-1; J gene: TRBJ2-3; clone size: -; D gene: -; CDR3 DNA: TGCAGTGCTAGTTTCAATATGGGTCTACTCCCACTAGATAAGACGACCACAGATACGCAGTATTTT; CDR3 protein: CSASFNMGLLPLDKTTTDTQYF
V gene: TRBV11-3; J gene: TRBJ2-1; clone size: -; D gene: TRBD2; CDR3 DNA: TGTGCCAGCAGCCTGGGGACTAGCGGGGGGGCCGGATTTTACAATGAGCAGTTCTTC; CDR3 protein: CASSLGTSGGAGFYNEQFF
V gene: TRBV5-4; J gene: TRBJ1-1; clone size: -; D gene: TRBD1; CDR3 DNA: TGTGCCAGCAGCTCGAAAAAGGCAGGGGGCATTACTGAAGCTTTCTTT; CDR3 protein: CASSSKKAGGITEAFF
V gene: TRBV5-4; J gene: TRBJ2-7; clone size: -; D gene: -; CDR3 DNA: TGTGCCAGCAGCTTGGGGGGGGCGACTAGCAGGTACGAGCAGTACTTC; CDR3 protein: CASSLGGATSRYEQYF
V gene: TRBV14; J gene: TRBJ1-1; clone size: -; D gene: TRBD1; CDR3 DNA: TGTGCCAGCAGCCAAGGACAGGGGGCATCCTCTGAAGCTTTCTTT; CDR3 protein: CASSQGQGASSEAFF
V gene: TRBV7-8; J gene: TRBJ2-1; clone size: few; D gene: TRBD2; CDR3 DNA: TGTGCCAGCAGCTCGGGACTAGCGGGAGGGAGGAATGAGCAGTTCTTC; CDR3 protein: CASSSGLAGGRNEQFF
V gene: TRBV25-1; J gene: TRBJ1-2; clone size: many; D gene: -; CDR3 DNA: TGTGCCAGCAGAAGGGACTTCTATGGCTACACCTTC; CDR3 protein: CASRRDFYGYTF
V gene: TRBV5-5; J gene: TRBJ2-5; clone size: once; D gene: TRBD2; CDR3 DNA: TGTGCCAGCAGCTGGTCCGGGACTAGCGGGAGAGAGACCCAGTACTTC; CDR3 protein: CASSWSGTSGRETQYF
V gene: TRBV2; J gene: TRBJ1-6; clone size: -; D gene: -; CDR3 DNA: TGTGCCAGCGAGGGGGATCAGTCAAATTCACCCCTCCACTTT; CDR3 protein: CASEGDQSNSPLHF
V gene: TRBV24-1; J gene: TRBJ2-1; clone size: -; D gene: TRBD1; CDR3 DNA: TGTGCCACCAGTGACCCCCTGAACTCCGGGACAGGGGTCTACAATGAGCAGTTCTTC; CDR3 protein: CATSDPLNSGTGVYNEQFF
V gene: TRBV28; J gene: TRBJ1-2; clone size: -; D gene: -; CDR3 DNA: TGTGCCAGCAGTGAAGGGGACACAAGGGGCTACACCTTC; CDR3 protein: CASSEGDTRGYTF
V gene: TRBV6-2/TRBV6-3; J gene: TRBJ1-1; clone size: few; D gene: -; CDR3 DNA: TGTGCCAGCAGCCTAACAGGGCCTTCCATGAACACTGAAGCTTTCTTT; CDR3 protein: CASSLTGPSMNTEAFF
V gene: TRBV24-1; J gene: TRBJ2-5; clone size: -; D gene: -; CDR3 DNA: TGTGCCACCAGTGATGGAGCACAAGAGACCCAGTACTTC; CDR3 protein: CATSDGAQETQYF